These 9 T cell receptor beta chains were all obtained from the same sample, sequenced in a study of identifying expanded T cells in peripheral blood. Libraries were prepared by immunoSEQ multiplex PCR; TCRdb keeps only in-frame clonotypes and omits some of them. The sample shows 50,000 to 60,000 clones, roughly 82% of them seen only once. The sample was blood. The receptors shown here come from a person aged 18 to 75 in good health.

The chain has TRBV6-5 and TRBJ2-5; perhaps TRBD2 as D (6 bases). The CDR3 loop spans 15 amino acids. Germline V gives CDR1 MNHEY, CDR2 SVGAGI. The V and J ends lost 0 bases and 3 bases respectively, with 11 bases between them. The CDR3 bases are TGTGCCAGCAGTTACTCGACGGGGGTCGAAGAGACCCAGTACTTC. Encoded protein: CASSYSTGVEETQYF.

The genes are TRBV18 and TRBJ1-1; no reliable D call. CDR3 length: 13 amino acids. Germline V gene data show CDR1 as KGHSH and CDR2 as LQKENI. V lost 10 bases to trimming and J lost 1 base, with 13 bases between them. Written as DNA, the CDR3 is TGTGCCACCCTGGGCAGGTCGAACACTGAAGCTTTCTTT. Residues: CATLGRSNTEAFF.

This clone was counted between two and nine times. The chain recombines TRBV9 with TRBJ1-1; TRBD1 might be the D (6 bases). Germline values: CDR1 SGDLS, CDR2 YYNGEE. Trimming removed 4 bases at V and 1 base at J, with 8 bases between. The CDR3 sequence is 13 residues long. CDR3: CASSKDRNTEAFF. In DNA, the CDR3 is TGTGCCAGCAGCAAGGACAGGAACACTGAAGCTTTCTTT.

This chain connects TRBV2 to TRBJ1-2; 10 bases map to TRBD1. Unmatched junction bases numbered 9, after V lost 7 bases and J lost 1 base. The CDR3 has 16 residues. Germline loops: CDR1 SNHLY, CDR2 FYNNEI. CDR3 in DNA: TGTGCCAGCAATAGGGACAGGGGATCCTATAACTATGGCTACACCTTC. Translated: CASNRDRGSYNYGYTF.

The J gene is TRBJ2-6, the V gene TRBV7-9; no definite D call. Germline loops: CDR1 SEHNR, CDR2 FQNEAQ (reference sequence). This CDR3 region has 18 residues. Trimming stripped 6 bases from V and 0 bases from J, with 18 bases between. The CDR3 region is CASSPTGRLLSGANVLTF. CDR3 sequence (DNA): TGTGCCAGCAGTCCGACCGGACGGCTCCTCTCTGGGGCCAACGTCCTGACTTTC.

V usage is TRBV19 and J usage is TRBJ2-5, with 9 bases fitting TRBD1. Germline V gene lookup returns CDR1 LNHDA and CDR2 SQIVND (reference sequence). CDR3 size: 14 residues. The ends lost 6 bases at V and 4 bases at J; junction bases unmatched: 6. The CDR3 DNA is TGTGCCAGTAGCGCCGGGACAGGGCGAGAGACCCAGTACTTC. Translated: CASSAGTGRETQYF.

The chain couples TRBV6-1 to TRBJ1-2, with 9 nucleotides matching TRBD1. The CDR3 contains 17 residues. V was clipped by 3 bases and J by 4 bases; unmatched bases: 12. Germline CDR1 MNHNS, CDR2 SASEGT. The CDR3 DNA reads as TGTGCCAGCAGTGAGGGGACAGGGATTCATGGGCGCTATGGCTACACCTTC. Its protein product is CASSEGTGIHGRYGYTF.

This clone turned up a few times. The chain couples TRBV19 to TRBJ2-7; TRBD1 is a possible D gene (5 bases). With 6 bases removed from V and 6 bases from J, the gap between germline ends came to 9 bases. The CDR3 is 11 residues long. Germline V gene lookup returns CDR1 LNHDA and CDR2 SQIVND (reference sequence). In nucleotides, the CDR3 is TGTGCCAGTAGCCAGGGAACCGAGCAGTACTTC. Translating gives CASSQGTEQYF.

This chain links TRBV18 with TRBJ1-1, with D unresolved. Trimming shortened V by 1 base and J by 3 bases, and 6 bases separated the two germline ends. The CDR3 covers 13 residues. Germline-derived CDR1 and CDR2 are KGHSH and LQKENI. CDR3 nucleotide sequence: TGTGCCAGCTCACCACTAAGGGACACTGAAGCTTTCTTT. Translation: CASSPLRDTEAFF.